Listed below are T cell receptor beta chains from one sample, sequenced in a study of shared clonotypes between healthy human individuals. Sequencing was performed with immunoSEQ multiplex PCR; in TCRdb, only in-frame clones are kept and a portion is missing. This sample has over 2 million clones, with 85% to 95% found just once. The sequenced sample consisted of naive CD4+ T cells from PBMCs. Source of these receptors: a man aged 18 to 35 in good health. Some clones in this sample may be carry-over from other donors' samples. Both conserved end residues are part of each CDR3. D genes are given only for firm matches. Expanded clones are given a class, and other clones once, few, many or no size at all.

- | TRBJ2-6 | - | TRBV30 | 18 | CAWSFRGATSSGANVLTF | TGTGCCTGGAGTTTCAGGGGGGCGACTAGCTCTGGGGCCAACGTCCTGACTTTC
- | TRBJ2-7 | TRBD2 | TRBV11-2 | 15 | CASSLMLAEAYEQYF | TGTGCCAGCAGCCTTATGCTAGCGGAGGCCTACGAGCAGTACTTC
- | TRBJ2-1 | TRBD2 | TRBV9 | 15 | CASSVLAGHHNEQFF | TGTGCCAGCAGCGTGCTAGCGGGTCATCACAATGAGCAGTTCTTC
- | TRBJ1-2 | - | TRBV19 | 14 | CASSIGLTREGYTF | TGTGCCAGTAGTATAGGTCTCACCCGAGAAGGCTACACCTTC
- | TRBJ2-5 | - | TRBV18 | 13 | CASSPMSGETQYF | TGTGCCAGCTCACCGATGAGTGGTGAGACCCAGTACTTC
- | TRBJ1-2 | - | TRBV18 | 17 | CASSPTLVGGADYGYTF | TGTGCCAGCTCACCCACTCTGGTTGGGGGTGCGGACTATGGCTACACCTTC
- | TRBJ2-1 | TRBD1 | TRBV4-2 | 15 | CASSRRGQGSNEQFF | TGTGCCAGCAGTCGCAGGGGACAGGGAAGCAATGAGCAGTTCTTC
- | TRBJ2-3 | - | TRBV11-1 | 16 | CASSFRGEASTDTQYF | TGTGCCAGCAGCTTTCGGGGTGAGGCTAGCACAGATACGCAGTATTTT
- | TRBJ2-2 | - | TRBV7-3 | 18 | CASSLTTALGSSTGELFF | TGTGCCAGCAGCTTAACTACAGCCTTAGGATCCTCCACCGGGGAGCTGTTTTTT
- | TRBJ2-7 | TRBD1 | TRBV29-1 | 13 | CSVEPDRGSEQYF | TGCAGCGTTGAACCGGACAGGGGCTCCGAGCAGTACTTC
- | TRBJ2-7 | TRBD1 | TRBV7-2 | 15 | CASSRQGQQSYEQYF | TGTGCCAGCAGCCGCCAGGGACAGCAATCCTACGAGCAGTACTTC
- | TRBJ2-1 | TRBD1 | TRBV10-1 | 13 | CASSPLGGVEQFF | TGCGCCAGCAGTCCTCTAGGGGGCGTTGAGCAGTTCTTC
- | TRBJ2-1 | - | TRBV30 | 15 | CAWSIAASGETEQFF | TGTGCCTGGAGTATCGCGGCGAGCGGAGAGACGGAGCAGTTCTTC
- | TRBJ2-5 | - | TRBV28 | 12 | CASSLVQETQYF | TGTGCCAGCAGTTTGGTCCAAGAGACCCAGTACTTC
few | TRBJ1-5 | - | TRBV6-1 | 15 | CASSATTGSLTPQHF | TGTGCCAGCAGTGCTACGACAGGTTCCCTAACGCCCCAGCATTTT
- | TRBJ1-5 | TRBD1 | TRBV18 | 16 | CASSPFGTGGDQPQHF | TGTGCCAGCTCACCGTTCGGGACAGGGGGAGATCAGCCCCAGCATTTT
- | TRBJ1-2 | TRBD1 | TRBV27 | 13 | CASSRDRGYGYTF | TGTGCCAGCAGCCGGGACAGGGGCTATGGCTACACCTTC
- | TRBJ2-7 | - | TRBV14 | 15 | CASSQERVYGQPEYF | TGTGCCAGCAGCCAAGAAAGGGTGTACGGGCAGCCGGAGTACTTC
- | TRBJ1-3 | - | TRBV19 | 14 | CASRQAASGNTIYF | TGTGCCAGTAGGCAGGCCGCCTCTGGAAACACCATATATTTT
- | TRBJ1-1 | - | TRBV5-4 | 15 | CASSLAEGGRTEAFF | TGTGCCAGCAGCTTGGCCGAGGGGGGAAGAACTGAAGCTTTCTTT
- | TRBJ1-5 | - | TRBV19 | 13 | CASSMDSNQPQHF | TGTGCCAGTAGTATGGACAGCAATCAGCCCCAGCATTTT
- | TRBJ2-3 | - | TRBV30 | 15 | CAWSDRDPRTDTQYF | TGTGCCTGGAGTGACAGGGACCCCCGCACAGATACGCAGTATTTT
- | TRBJ2-6 | - | TRBV6-4 | 15 | CASSAEGTGANVLTF | TGTGCCAGCAGTGCTGAGGGGACTGGGGCCAACGTCCTGACTTTC
- | TRBJ1-2 | - | TRBV7-2 | 15 | CASSNSPVLEGGYTF | TGTGCCAGCAGCAATAGCCCTGTACTTGAGGGCGGCTACACCTTC
- | TRBJ2-7 | TRBD2 | TRBV28 | 15 | CASSLGAGGPAEQYF | TGTGCCAGCAGTCTAGGGGCGGGAGGGCCGGCCGAGCAGTACTTC
- | TRBJ1-1 | - | TRBV7-3 | 13 | CASSLVEGTEAFF | TGTGCCAGCAGCTTAGTGGAAGGGACTGAAGCTTTCTTT
- | TRBJ1-1 | - | TRBV19 | 17 | CASSQRAGRNPRTEAFF | TGTGCCAGTAGTCAGAGGGCGGGGCGTAATCCGAGGACTGAAGCTTTCTTT
- | TRBJ2-1 | - | TRBV6-6 | 14 | CASTIRRSLNEQFF | TGTGCCAGCACTATCCGTCGGAGTTTGAATGAGCAGTTCTTC
- | TRBJ2-3 | TRBD2 | TRBV2 | 13 | CASIQAGGDTQYF | TGTGCCAGCATCCAAGCGGGAGGGGATACGCAGTATTTT
- | TRBJ2-7 | - | TRBV5-1 | 15 | CASSSKDSWAGEQYF | TGCGCCAGCAGCTCGAAGGACTCCTGGGCAGGCGAGCAGTACTTC
once | TRBJ1-3 | - | TRBV5-1 | 14 | CASRYDSSGNTIYF | TGCGCCAGCAGGTACGACAGCTCTGGAAACACCATATATTTT